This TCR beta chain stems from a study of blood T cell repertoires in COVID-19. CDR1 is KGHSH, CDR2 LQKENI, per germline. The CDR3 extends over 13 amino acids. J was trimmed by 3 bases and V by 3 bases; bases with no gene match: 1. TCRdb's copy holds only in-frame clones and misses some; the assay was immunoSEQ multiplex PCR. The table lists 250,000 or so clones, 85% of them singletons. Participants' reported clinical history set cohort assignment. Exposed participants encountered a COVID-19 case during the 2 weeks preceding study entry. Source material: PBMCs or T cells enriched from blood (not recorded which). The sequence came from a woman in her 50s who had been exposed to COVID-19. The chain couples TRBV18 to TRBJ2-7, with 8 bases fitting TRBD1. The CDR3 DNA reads TGTGCCAGCTCACCGGACAGGGACTACGAGCAGTACTTC. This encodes CASSPDRDYEQYF.